The 30 T cell receptor beta chains below were found in one sample sequenced in a study of a mutant IDH1 vaccine in newly diagnosed glioma. Which antigens these TCRs recognize remains unknown. The time point is: week 5, during vaccination. The investigators gave 300 ug of mutant IDH1 20-mer peptide in each vaccine dose, together with topical imiquimod. Clones were read by immunoSEQ multiplex PCR, and TCRdb kept only the in-frame ones, dropping some. The repertoire holds under 70,000 clones, about 86% seen once, with about 3.7% in the top ten. Specimen: PBMCs, collected from a glioma patient whose treatment included an IDH1 peptide vaccine. These receptors all come from a man aged 25-45 years with glioma.

This chain uses TRBV6-5 with TRBJ1-2; D may be TRBD1 (6 bases). Trimming shortened V by 0 bases and J by 8 bases, and 13 bases separated the two germline ends. CDR1 and CDR2 (germline): MNHEY, SVGAGI. The CDR3 contains 14 residues. CDR3 amino acids: CASSYSGPGGGYTF. In DNA form, the CDR3 reads TGTGCCAGCAGTTACTCAGGGCCGGGGGGCGGCTACACCTTC.

V usage is TRBV19 and J usage is TRBJ2-1; TRBD2 matches at 12 bases. The ends lost 5 bases at V and 11 bases at J; junction bases unmatched: 7. This CDR3 contains 14 residues. Looked up from germline, CDR1 is LNHDA and CDR2 is SQIVND (reference sequence). The CDR3 reads CASSRLAGDGQQFF. DNA for the CDR3: TGTGCCAGTAGTCGACTAGCGGGGGACGGGCAGCAGTTCTTC.

The chain is built from TRBV5-4 and TRBJ2-2; D uncertain. The CDR3 has 11 amino acids. V gave up 4 bases and J gave up 4 bases, with 2 bases separating them. Germline V gene lookup returns CDR1 SGHNT and CDR2 YYREEE (reference sequence). The CDR3 protein is CASSPTGELFF. CDR3 nucleotide sequence: TGTGCCAGCAGCCCCACCGGGGAGCTGTTTTTT.

The V gene is TRBV5-1, the J gene TRBJ2-3; 9 bases fit TRBD2. Per the germline V gene, CDR1 is SGHRS and CDR2 is YFSETQ. The V and J ends lost 5 bases and 0 bases, in that order; junction bases with no gene match: 4. This CDR3 region has 15 residues. The CDR3 sequence: CASSRSGGSTDTQYF. The CDR3 DNA reads TGCGCCAGCAGTCGTAGCGGGGGCAGCACAGATACGCAGTATTTT.

The chain carries TRBV29-1 and TRBJ2-5; D ambiguous. Trimming stripped 3 bases from V and 11 bases from J, with 16 bases between. CDR1 is SQVTM and CDR2 is ANQGSEA in the germline V gene. This CDR3 has 12 residues. CDR3 nucleotides: TGCAGCGTTGACGGGCCCCTTACTGGGCAGTACTTC. It codes for CSVDGPLTGQYF.

The chain's CDR3 is CASSSVAGRSYEQYF. DNA for the CDR3: TGTGCCAGCAGTTCCGTAGCGGGGAGATCCTACGAGCAGTACTTC. The V call is TRBV27, the J call TRBJ2-7, with 8 bases that match TRBD2. The CDR3 runs to 15 residues. Trimming at V came to 4 bases and at J to 1 base, leaving 6 bases not matched to a gene. Germline V gene lookup returns CDR1 MNHEY and CDR2 SMNVEV (reference sequence).

The chain combines TRBV5-1 with TRBJ2-3, with a possible D match to TRBD2 (6 bases). CDR1 is SGHRS, CDR2 YFSETQ, per germline. This CDR3 is 15 amino acids long. The V end lost 0 bases, the J end lost 5 bases, and 13 bases lay between the germline ends. The CDR3 reads CASSLAGVWGDTQYF. Written as DNA, the CDR3 is TGCGCCAGCAGCTTGGCGGGGGTTTGGGGAGATACGCAGTATTTT.

This clone was seen only once. The rearrangement uses TRBV19 and TRBJ1-2; no clear D. Germline CDR1 LNHDA, CDR2 SQIVND (reference sequence). This CDR3 comprises 12 residues. V was pared by 5 bases and J by 3 bases, with 7 bases between. The CDR3 protein is CASSPWDYGYTF. CDR3 bases: TGTGCCAGTAGTCCTTGGGACTATGGCTACACCTTC. Together with reference TRBV19 and TRBJ1-2, the CDR3 gives the full variable domain: DGGITQSPKYLFRKEGQNVTLSCEQNLNHDAMYWYRQDPGQGLRLIYYSQIVNDFQKGDIAEGYSVSREKKESFPLTVTSAQKNPTAFYLCASSPWDYGYTFGSGTRLTVV.

The chain couples TRBV2 to TRBJ1-1; D uncertain. V lost 3 bases, J lost 8 bases, and 7 bases lay in between. In germline, CDR1 is SNHLY, CDR2 FYNNEI. The CDR3 sequence is 11 residues long. CDR3 loop: CASSERTEAFF. For the CDR3, the DNA is TGTGCCAGCAGTGAGAGGACCGAAGCTTTCTTT.

The chain joins TRBV18 to TRBJ1-1; D gene uncertain. The CDR3 loop spans 15 amino acids. Germline lookup yields CDR1 KGHSH and CDR2 LQKENI. The germline V and J ends were trimmed by 3 bases and 1 base, with 12 bases remaining between them. The CDR3 coding sequence is TGTGCCAGCTCACCTTTCGGAAAAGGGAACACTGAAGCTTTCTTT. Translated: CASSPFGKGNTEAFF.

The chain recombines TRBV18 with TRBJ1-2, with D possibly being TRBD1 (6 bases). Trimming shortened V by 3 bases and J by 6 bases, and 11 bases separated the two germline ends. CDR1 is KGHSH and CDR2 is LQKENI in the germline V gene. The CDR3 length is 13 residues. CDR3 protein: CASSPRQEDGYTF. The CDR3, as DNA: TGTGCCAGCTCACCTCGACAGGAAGATGGCTACACCTTC.

V usage is TRBV28 and J usage is TRBJ2-4, with D possibly being TRBD1 (5 bases). V lost 3 bases, J lost 4 bases, and 19 bases lay in between. The length of the CDR3 is 17 residues. CDR1 is MDHEN, CDR2 SYDVKM, per germline. The CDR3 is CASSFMKGRQGKNIQYF. DNA for the CDR3: TGTGCCAGCAGTTTTATGAAAGGAAGGCAGGGAAAAAACATTCAGTACTTC. The full variable domain, in which reference TRBV28 and TRBJ2-4 provide the parts outside the CDR3, is DVKVTQSSRYLVKRTGEKVFLECVQDMDHENMFWYRQDPGLGLRLIYFSYDVKMKEKGDIPEGYSVSREKKERFSLILESASTNQTSMYLCASSFMKGRQGKNIQYFGAGTRLSVL.

This clone showed up just a few times. The genes are TRBV19 and TRBJ1-5, with D perhaps matching TRBD1 (5 bases). CDR1 is LNHDA, CDR2 SQIVND, per germline (reference sequence). V lost 9 bases, J lost 7 bases, and 13 bases lay in between. CDR3 length: 12 amino acids. CDR3: CASRRGEQPQHF. DNA of the CDR3: TGTGCCAGCCGGCGGGGGGAACAGCCCCAGCATTTT.

In DNA, the CDR3 is TGCGCCAGCAGTGACCCCGGGACAGGGGGAACCAAAAACATTCAGTACTTC. Residues: CASSDPGTGGTKNIQYF. The V and J genes are TRBV10-1 and TRBJ2-4; TRBD1 aligns across 11 bases. The CDR3 length is 17 residues. Germline V CDR1 and CDR2: WNHNN, SYGVQD (reference sequence). Unmatched junction bases numbered 6, after V lost 3 bases and J lost 2 bases.

This clone was seen more than once but under ten times. This chain connects TRBV30 to TRBJ1-1; no definite D call. Germline V gives CDR1 GTSNPN, CDR2 SVGIG (reference sequence). V lost 0 bases, J lost 1 base, and 6 bases lay in between. CDR3 length equals 13 residues. Here the CDR3 reads CAWSVWGNTEAFF. The CDR3 region has the DNA TGTGCCTGGAGTGTTTGGGGGAACACTGAAGCTTTCTTT.

The V call is TRBV9, the J call TRBJ2-1; 9 bases fit TRBD2. There are 17 residues in the CDR3. Losses at the gene ends were 0 bases for V and 0 bases for J; bases not matched to a gene: 4. Germline CDR1 SGDLS, CDR2 YYNGEE. CDR3 in DNA: TGTGCCAGCAGCGTAGGAGCGGGGGGACTCTCCTACAATGAGCAGTTCTTC. It specifies CASSVGAGGLSYNEQFF. Together with reference TRBV9 and TRBJ2-1, the CDR3 gives the full variable domain: DSGVTQTPKHLITATGQRVTLRCSPRSGDLSVYWYQQSLDQGLQFLIQYYNGEERAKGNILERFSAQQFPDLHSELNLSSLELGDSALYFCASSVGAGGLSYNEQFFGPGTRLTVL.

V gene TRBV10-2 combines with J gene TRBJ2-7; 7 bases match TRBD1. The J segment lost 2 bases and the V segment lost 3 bases, leaving 4 bases of the junction unmatched. The CDR3 runs 14 residues. The germline V gene encodes CDR1 WSHSY and CDR2 SAAADI. The chain's CDR3 is CASSDRDRAYEQYF. The CDR3 region has the DNA TGCGCCAGCAGTGACCGGGACAGAGCCTACGAGCAGTACTTC.

J is TRBJ1-5 and V is TRBV29-1; D uncertain. Trimming pared 7 bases from V and 4 bases from J, leaving 11 bases between. The CDR3 is 12 amino acids. Germline V gene sequence: CDR1 SQVTM, CDR2 ANQGSEA. Written as DNA, the CDR3 is TGCAGCGCCCAGGACCGAAATCAGCCCCAGCATTTT. Translation: CSAQDRNQPQHF.

The V and J genes are TRBV15 and TRBJ1-1, with 8 bases matching TRBD1. CDR1 and CDR2 (germline): LNHNV, YYDKDF (reference sequence). J was trimmed by 3 bases and V by 3 bases; bases with no gene match: 15. CDR3 length: 18 amino acids. DNA for the CDR3: TGTGCCACCAGCAGCCCTGGCAGGGGGCTAGGGGTGGACACTGAAGCTTTCTTT. It specifies CATSSPGRGLGVDTEAFF. Together with reference TRBV15 and TRBJ1-1, the CDR3 gives the full variable domain: DAMVIQNPRYQVTQFGKPVTLSCSQTLNHNVMYWYQQKSSQAPKLLFHYYDKDFNNEADTPDNFQSRRPNTSFCFLDIRSPGLGDTAMYLCATSSPGRGLGVDTEAFFGQGTRLTVV.

The chain recombines TRBV5-1 with TRBJ2-7, with TRBD1 matching over 11 bases. V trimming: 3 bases; J trimming: 2 bases; junction bases outside the gene matches: 1. The CDR3 has 14 residues. Germline lookup yields CDR1 SGHRS and CDR2 YFSETQ. DNA for the CDR3: TGCGCCAGCAGCTCGGGACAGGGGGCCTACGAGCAGTACTTC. Translating it yields CASSSGQGAYEQYF.

This chain uses TRBV4-1 with TRBJ1-3, with unresolved D. Germline V gene data show CDR1 as MGHRA and CDR2 as YSYEKL. The CDR3 is 14 amino acids. V lost 2 bases, J lost 3 bases, and 8 bases lay in between. In DNA, the CDR3 is TGCGCCAGCAGCCAACTCGGTGGTGGAAACACCATATATTTT. It yields the protein CASSQLGGGNTIYF.

This chain connects TRBV2 to TRBJ2-4; no reliable D call. With 10 bases removed from V and 3 bases from J, the gap between germline ends came to 19 bases. CDR1 is SNHLY, CDR2 FYNNEI, per germline. This CDR3 has 15 residues. The CDR3 coding sequence is TGTGCCACCTCCTACAGCCCGAGAGGCAAAAACATTCAGTACTTC. Its translation: CATSYSPRGKNIQYF.

J is TRBJ2-5 and V is TRBV19; no firm D call. The germline V gene encodes CDR1 LNHDA and CDR2 SQIVND (reference sequence). The CDR3 contains 13 residues. V was shortened by 1 base and J by 3 bases, with 6 bases between the two germline ends. DNA for the CDR3: TGTGCCAGTAGTATAGGGGGTAAAGAGACCCAGTACTTC. This encodes CASSIGGKETQYF.

The chain is built from TRBV6-5 and TRBJ2-7; possible D gene TRBD1, 6 bases. This CDR3 is built from 13 residues. The V gene's germline CDR1 is MNHEY and CDR2 SVGAGI. With 5 bases removed from V and 3 bases from J, the gap between germline ends came to 11 bases. The CDR3 DNA sequence: TGTGCCAGCAGTCGACAGGTAAACTACGAGCAGTACTTC. It specifies CASSRQVNYEQYF.

This sequence joins TRBV6-1 and TRBJ1-1, with a tentative D call TRBD1 (5 bases). Looked up from germline, CDR1 is MNHNS and CDR2 is SASEGT. The CDR3 sequence is 12 residues long. V dropped 6 bases and J dropped 7 bases, with 12 bases sitting between them. This CDR3 is CASRMGPYEAFF. The CDR3 DNA reads TGTGCCAGCAGAATGGGACCCTATGAAGCTTTCTTT.

The chain joins TRBV30 to TRBJ2-4; TRBD2 is a possible D gene (5 bases). Germline V lookup: CDR1 GTSNPN, CDR2 SVGIG (reference sequence). V was clipped by 6 bases and J by 8 bases, with 23 bases between them. The CDR3 loop spans 15 amino acids. The CDR3 here is CACSFPSRLRDIQYF. The CDR3 DNA sequence: TGTGCCTGTAGTTTCCCCAGTCGATTGCGGGACATTCAGTACTTC.

V gene TRBV28 combines with J gene TRBJ1-2, with D perhaps matching TRBD1 (6 bases). The CDR3 is 14 residues long. Germline CDR1 reads MDHEN; CDR2 reads SYDVKM. Trimming left V 6 bases short and J 2 bases short, with 13 bases between. CDR3 sequence: CASRWDTMNYGYTF. As DNA, the CDR3 is TGTGCCAGCAGATGGGACACGATGAACTATGGCTACACCTTC.

The V gene is TRBV2, the J gene TRBJ2-7, with D possibly TRBD1 on 5 matching bases. Trimming removed 6 bases at V and 5 bases at J, with 11 bases between. The CDR3 spans 12 residues. Germline CDR1 and CDR2: SNHLY and FYNNEI. The CDR3 nucleotides read TGTGCCAGCAGCCGGACAAGCAACGAGCAGTACTTC. This codes for CASSRTSNEQYF. The full variable domain, in which reference TRBV2 and TRBJ2-7 provide the parts outside the CDR3, is EPEVTQTPSHQVTQMGQEVILRCVPISNHLYFYWYRQILGQKVEFLVSFYNNEISEKSEIFDDQFSVERPDGSNFTLKIRSTKLEDSAMYFCASSRTSNEQYFGPGTRLTVT.

The rearrangement uses TRBV18 and TRBJ2-1, with D uncertain. The CDR3 loop spans 13 amino acids. Germline values: CDR1 KGHSH, CDR2 LQKENI. The V and J ends lost 1 base and 7 bases respectively, with 8 bases between them. The CDR3 region is CASSPHRQNEQFF. In DNA, the CDR3 is TGTGCCAGCTCACCACATCGTCAAAATGAGCAGTTCTTC.

CDR3 bases: TGTGCCAGCAGCTCCGGGACAGACTCCTACGAGCAGTACTTC. Protein sequence: CASSSGTDSYEQYF. This chain links TRBV11-2 with TRBJ2-7; 7 bases line up with TRBD1. Trimming took 4 bases from V and 0 from J; bases not matched to a gene: 3. The length of the CDR3 is 14 residues. The germline gives CDR1 SGHAT, CDR2 FQNNGV.